This entry features one T cell receptor beta chain sequence. This clonotype was counted a few times. Its antigen is currently not known. Within one base of it there is no much larger clone, and no base qualities were kept. The trim is 0 bases for V and 0 bases for J, with a gap of 12 bases between the germline ends. CDR3 length: 17 amino acids, cysteine to phenylalanine. Only the CDR3 region is kept as DNA, spanning 51 bases read in frame from base 1. The germline V gene provides CDR1 SGDLS and CDR2 YYNGEE. This sample was taken from a study of CD8 T cells in ankylosing spondylitis listed by TCRdb under 2017. Describing the broader study: T cell receptor beta repertoires were profiled in healthy donors and ankylosing spondylitis patients so that disease-linked TCR variants could be found. Peripheral blood was sampled, and synovial fluid was also collected from ankylosing spondylitis patients. The whole study cohort included 85 to 120 healthy donors and 25 ankylosing spondylitis patients.

Sequencer: Illumina HiSeq 2500. Quantitative 5'-RACE with molecular barcodes was used to prepare TCR beta libraries. On the authors' methods: A new computational method, built on a probabilistic model of VDJ rearrangement, was used to identify disease-linked TCR variants. TCRdb trimmed public reads at Q25 via fastp, called clones via MiXCR and kept in-frame beta chains. Every CDR3 protein is listed once, alongside the most common genes and DNA of its rows. The V and J calls come from TCRdb's annotation, not from the publication. Present in this sample are some 840,000 distinct CDR3 sequences, 10% to 15% of which were seen just once. The ten top clones hold approximately 0.46% of the sample. What the study reported, not specific to this receptor: Significant enrichment of the disease-linked clones was reported in matched synovial fluid samples from ankylosing spondylitis patients. Blood from ankylosing spondylitis patients appeared to be characterized by a TCR beta motif composed of under 10 highly homologous amino acid variants. Some TCR beta motif variants had previously been reported in synovial fluid and blood of reactive arthritis patients, which suggested common disease-initiation mechanisms. The disease-linked clones showed a CD8+ phenotype and occurred at relatively low frequencies in peripheral blood.

The chain links TRBV9 with TRBJ1-4; 5 matching bases give a weak D call of TRBD1. The sequencing input was blood, either unsorted or a sorted T cell fraction (not recorded which). The clonotype was recovered from a male donor with ankylosing spondylitis. The nucleotides read TGTGCCAGCAGCGTAGACCCAGGGTTAGCAACTAATGAAAAACTGTTTTTT. It translates to CASSVDPGLATNEKLFF. The reference TRBV9 and TRBJ1-4 proteins fill in what lies around the CDR3, so the full variable domain reads DSGVTQTPKHLITATGQRVTLRCSPRSGDLSVYWYQQSLDQGLQFLIQYYNGEERAKGNILERFSAQQFPDLHSELNLSSLELGDSALYFCASSVDPGLATNEKLFFGSGTQLSVL.